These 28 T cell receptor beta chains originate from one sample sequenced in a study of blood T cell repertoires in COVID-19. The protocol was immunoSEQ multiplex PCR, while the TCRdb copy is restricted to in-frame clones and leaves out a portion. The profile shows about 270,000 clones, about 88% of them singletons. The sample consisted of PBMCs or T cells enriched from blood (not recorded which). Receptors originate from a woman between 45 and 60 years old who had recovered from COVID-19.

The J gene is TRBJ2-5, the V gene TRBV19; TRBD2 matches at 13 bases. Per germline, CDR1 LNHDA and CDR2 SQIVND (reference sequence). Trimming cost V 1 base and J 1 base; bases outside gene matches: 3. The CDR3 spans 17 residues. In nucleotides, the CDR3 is TGTGCCAGTAGTATAGGACTAGCGGGAGGCCTCCAAGAGACCCAGTACTTC. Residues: CASSIGLAGGLQETQYF.

Here the CDR3 reads CASSDSQRFSYEQYF. The CDR3 DNA is TGTGCCAGCAGTGACTCCCAGCGATTCTCCTACGAGCAGTACTTC. The V call is TRBV6-4, the J call TRBJ2-7; D is unresolved. Trimming removed 0 bases at V and 0 bases at J, with 9 bases between. CDR3 size: 15 residues. Germline CDR1 is MRHNA and CDR2 is SNTAGT.

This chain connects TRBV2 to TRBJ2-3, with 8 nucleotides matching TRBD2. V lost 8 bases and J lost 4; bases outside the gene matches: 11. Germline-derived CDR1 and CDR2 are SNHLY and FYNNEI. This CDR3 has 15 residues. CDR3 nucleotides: TGTGCCAGCCTACGGGGAAGCGGGAGAGCAGATACGCAGTATTTT. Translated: CASLRGSGRADTQYF.

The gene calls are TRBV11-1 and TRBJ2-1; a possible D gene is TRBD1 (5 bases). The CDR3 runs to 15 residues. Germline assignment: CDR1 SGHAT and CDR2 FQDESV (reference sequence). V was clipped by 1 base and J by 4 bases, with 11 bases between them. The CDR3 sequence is CASSLGQGPYNEQFF. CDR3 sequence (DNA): TGTGCCAGCAGCTTAGGCCAGGGTCCGTACAATGAGCAGTTCTTC.

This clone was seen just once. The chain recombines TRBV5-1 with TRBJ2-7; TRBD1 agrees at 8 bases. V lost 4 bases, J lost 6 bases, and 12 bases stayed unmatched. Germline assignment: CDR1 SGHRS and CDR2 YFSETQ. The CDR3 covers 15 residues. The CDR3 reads CASSVGWTGSSEQYF. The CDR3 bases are TGCGCCAGCAGCGTAGGTTGGACAGGGTCGTCCGAGCAGTACTTC.

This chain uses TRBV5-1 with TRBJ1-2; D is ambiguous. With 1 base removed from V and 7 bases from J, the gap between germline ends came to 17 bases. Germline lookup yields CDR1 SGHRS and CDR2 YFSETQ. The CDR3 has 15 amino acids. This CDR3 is CASSLMLRIAGGYTF. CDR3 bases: TGCGCCAGCAGCTTGATGCTTCGGATTGCGGGTGGCTACACCTTC.

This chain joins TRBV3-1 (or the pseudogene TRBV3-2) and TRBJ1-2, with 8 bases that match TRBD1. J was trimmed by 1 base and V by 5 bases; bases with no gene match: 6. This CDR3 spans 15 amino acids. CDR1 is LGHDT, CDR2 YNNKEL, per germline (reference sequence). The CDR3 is CASSSRDRRNYGYTF. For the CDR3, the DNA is TGTGCCAGCAGCTCCCGGGACAGGCGTAACTATGGCTACACCTTC.

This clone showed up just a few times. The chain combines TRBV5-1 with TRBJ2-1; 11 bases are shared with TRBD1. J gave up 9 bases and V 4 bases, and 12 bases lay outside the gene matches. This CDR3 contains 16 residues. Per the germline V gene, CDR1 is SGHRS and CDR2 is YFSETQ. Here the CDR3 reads CASSETGTGGSGEQFF. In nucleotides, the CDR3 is TGCGCCAGCAGCGAGACCGGGACAGGGGGATCTGGTGAGCAGTTCTTC.

The CDR3 nucleotides are TGCAGCGTTGAAGGCGGGCGTTCGGGGGGCGAGTATTTCACAGATACGCAGTATTTT. The encoded protein is CSVEGGRSGGEYFTDTQYF. The chain joins TRBV29-1 to TRBJ2-3, with D possibly TRBD2 on 7 matching bases. Germline V gene lookup returns CDR1 SQVTM and CDR2 ANQGSEA. The CDR3 is 19 residues long. V lost 1 base, J lost 2 bases, and 25 bases lay in between.

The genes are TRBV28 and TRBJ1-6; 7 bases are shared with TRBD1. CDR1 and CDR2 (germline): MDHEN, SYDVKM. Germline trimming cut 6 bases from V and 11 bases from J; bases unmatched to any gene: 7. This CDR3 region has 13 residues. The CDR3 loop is CASRRDSQTPLHF. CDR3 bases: TGTGCCAGCAGGCGGGACAGCCAAACACCCCTCCACTTT.

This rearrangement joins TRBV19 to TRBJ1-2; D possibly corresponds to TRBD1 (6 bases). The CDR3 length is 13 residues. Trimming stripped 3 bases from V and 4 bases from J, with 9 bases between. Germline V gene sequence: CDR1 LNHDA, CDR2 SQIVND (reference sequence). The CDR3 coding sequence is TGTGCCAGTAGTATGGACAGCTTCTATGGCTACACCTTC. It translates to CASSMDSFYGYTF.

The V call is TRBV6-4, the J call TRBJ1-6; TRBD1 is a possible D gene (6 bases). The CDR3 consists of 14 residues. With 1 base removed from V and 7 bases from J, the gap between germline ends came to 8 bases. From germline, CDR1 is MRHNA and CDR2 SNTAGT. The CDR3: CASSDLGANSPLHF. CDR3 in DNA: TGTGCCAGCAGTGACTTGGGGGCCAATTCACCCCTCCACTTT.

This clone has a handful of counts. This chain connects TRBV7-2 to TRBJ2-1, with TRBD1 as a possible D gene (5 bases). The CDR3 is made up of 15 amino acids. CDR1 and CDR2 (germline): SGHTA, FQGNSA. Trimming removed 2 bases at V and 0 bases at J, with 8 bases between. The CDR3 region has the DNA TGTGCCAGCAGCTTAAGCAGGGACTCCTACAATGAGCAGTTCTTC. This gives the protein CASSLSRDSYNEQFF.

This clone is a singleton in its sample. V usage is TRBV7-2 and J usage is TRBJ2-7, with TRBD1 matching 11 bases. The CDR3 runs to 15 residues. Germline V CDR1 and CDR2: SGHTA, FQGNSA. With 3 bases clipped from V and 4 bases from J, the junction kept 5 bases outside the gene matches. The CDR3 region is CASSFGTGGFYEQYF. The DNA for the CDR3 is TGTGCCAGCAGCTTCGGGACAGGGGGTTTTTACGAGCAGTACTTC.

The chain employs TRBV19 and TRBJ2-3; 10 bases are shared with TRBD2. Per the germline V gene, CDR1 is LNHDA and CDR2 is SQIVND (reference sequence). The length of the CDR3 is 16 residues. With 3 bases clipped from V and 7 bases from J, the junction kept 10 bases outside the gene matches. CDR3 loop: CASSMVPSGSLYTQYF. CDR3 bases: TGTGCCAGTAGTATGGTCCCTAGCGGGAGTCTATATACGCAGTATTTT.

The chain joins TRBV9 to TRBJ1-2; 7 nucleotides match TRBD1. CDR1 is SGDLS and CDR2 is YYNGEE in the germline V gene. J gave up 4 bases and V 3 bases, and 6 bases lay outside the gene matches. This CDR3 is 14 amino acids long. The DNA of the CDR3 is TGTGCCAGCAGCGCGGCCGGGACAGCCTATGGCTACACCTTC. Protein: CASSAAGTAYGYTF.

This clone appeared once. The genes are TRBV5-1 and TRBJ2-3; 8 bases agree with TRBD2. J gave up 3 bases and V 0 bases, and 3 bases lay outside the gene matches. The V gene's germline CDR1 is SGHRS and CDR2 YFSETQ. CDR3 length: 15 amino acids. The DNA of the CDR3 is TGCGCCAGCAGCTTGGCGGGAGGGCCGACAGATACGCAGTATTTT. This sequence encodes CASSLAGGPTDTQYF.

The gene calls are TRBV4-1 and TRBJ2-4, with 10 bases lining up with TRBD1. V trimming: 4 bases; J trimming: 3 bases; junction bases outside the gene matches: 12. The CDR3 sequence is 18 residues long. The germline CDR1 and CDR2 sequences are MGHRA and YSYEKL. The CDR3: CASSPGGQGLRSKNIQYF. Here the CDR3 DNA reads TGCGCCAGCAGCCCTGGGGGACAGGGGTTGAGAAGCAAAAACATTCAGTACTTC.

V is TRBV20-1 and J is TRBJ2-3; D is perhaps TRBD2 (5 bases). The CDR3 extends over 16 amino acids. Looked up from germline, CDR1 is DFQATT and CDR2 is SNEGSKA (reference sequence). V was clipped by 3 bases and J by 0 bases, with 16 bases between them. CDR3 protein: CSASTFGGLSTDTQYF. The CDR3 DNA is TGCAGTGCTAGTACTTTTGGAGGCCTCAGCACAGATACGCAGTATTTT.

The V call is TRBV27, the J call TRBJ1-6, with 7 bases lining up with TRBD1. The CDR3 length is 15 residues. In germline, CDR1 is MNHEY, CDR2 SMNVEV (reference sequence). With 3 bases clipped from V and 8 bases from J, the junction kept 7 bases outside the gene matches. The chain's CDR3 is CASSFRQGLYSPLHF. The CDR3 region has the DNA TGTGCCAGCAGTTTCAGACAGGGCCTTTATTCACCCCTCCACTTT.

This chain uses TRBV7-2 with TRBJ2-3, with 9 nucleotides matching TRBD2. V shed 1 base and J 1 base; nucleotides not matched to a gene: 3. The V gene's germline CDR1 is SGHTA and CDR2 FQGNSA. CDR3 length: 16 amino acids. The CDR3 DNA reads TGTGCCAGCAGCTTAGGGGTAGCGGGAGGCACAGATACGCAGTATTTT. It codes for CASSLGVAGGTDTQYF.

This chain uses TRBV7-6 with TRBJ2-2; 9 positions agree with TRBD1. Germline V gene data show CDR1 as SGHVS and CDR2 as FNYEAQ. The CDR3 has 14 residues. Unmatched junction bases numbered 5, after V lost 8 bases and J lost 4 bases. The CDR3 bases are TGTGCCAGCGCACACAGGGGGCCCACCGGGGAGCTGTTTTTT. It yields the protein CASAHRGPTGELFF.

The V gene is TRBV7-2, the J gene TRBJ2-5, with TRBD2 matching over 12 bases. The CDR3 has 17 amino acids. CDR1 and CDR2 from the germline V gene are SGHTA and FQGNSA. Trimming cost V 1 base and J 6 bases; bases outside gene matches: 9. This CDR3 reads CASSLVSSGRARKTQYF. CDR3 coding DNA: TGTGCCAGCAGCTTAGTTTCTAGCGGGAGGGCTCGGAAGACCCAGTACTTC.

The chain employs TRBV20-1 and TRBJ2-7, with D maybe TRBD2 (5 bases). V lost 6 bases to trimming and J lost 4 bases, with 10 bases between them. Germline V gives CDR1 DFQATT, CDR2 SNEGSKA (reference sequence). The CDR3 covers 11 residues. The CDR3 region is CSAGVQYEQYF. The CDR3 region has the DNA TGCAGTGCGGGAGTTCAGTACGAGCAGTACTTC.

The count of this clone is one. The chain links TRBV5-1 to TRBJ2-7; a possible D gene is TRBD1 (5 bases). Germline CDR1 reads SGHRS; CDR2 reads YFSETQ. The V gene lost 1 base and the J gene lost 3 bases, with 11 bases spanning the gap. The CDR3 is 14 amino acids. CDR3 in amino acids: CASSLSGLDYEQYF. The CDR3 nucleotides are TGCGCCAGCAGCTTGTCAGGGTTGGACTACGAGCAGTACTTC. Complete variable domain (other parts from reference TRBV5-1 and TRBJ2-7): KAGVTQTPRYLIKTRGQQVTLSCSPISGHRSVSWYQQTPGQGLQFLFEYFSETQRNKGNFPGRFSGRQFSNSRSEMNVSTLELGDSALYLCASSLSGLDYEQYFGPGTRLTVT.

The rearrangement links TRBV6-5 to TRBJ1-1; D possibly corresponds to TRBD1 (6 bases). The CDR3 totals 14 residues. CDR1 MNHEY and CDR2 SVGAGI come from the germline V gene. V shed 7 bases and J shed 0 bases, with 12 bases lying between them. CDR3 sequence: CASTSGHLNTEAFF. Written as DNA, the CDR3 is TGTGCCAGCACCTCGGGACACTTGAACACTGAAGCTTTCTTT.

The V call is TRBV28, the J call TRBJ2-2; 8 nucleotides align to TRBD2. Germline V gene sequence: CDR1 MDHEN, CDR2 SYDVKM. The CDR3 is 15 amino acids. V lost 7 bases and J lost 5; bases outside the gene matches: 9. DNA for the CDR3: TGTGCCAGCATTCGTGGCGGGGGGCGGACCGGGGAGCTGTTTTTT. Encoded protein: CASIRGGGRTGELFF.

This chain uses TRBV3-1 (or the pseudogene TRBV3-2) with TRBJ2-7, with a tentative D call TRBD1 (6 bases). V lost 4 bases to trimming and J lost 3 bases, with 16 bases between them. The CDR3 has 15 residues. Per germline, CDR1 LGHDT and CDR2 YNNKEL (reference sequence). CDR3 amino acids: CASSLTTGSRYEQYF. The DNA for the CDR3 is TGTGCCAGCAGCCTTACAACAGGGTCCCGCTACGAGCAGTACTTC.